The clone carrying this T cell receptor (beta chain) has more than one count but fewer than ten. The antigen is not known. These data come from a study of T cells after yellow fever vaccination. Findings and limits, study-wide: Post-booster reappearance was seen for most primary-vaccination clones (roughly 96% CD4, 75% to 90% CD8). On re-exposure, the response was weaker but peaked faster, at day 5 versus 15. Researchers cautioned that FACS-sorted repertoires could harbor abundant clonotypes contaminating from the bulk population.

5'RACE template switching added a universal primer site and UMIs to TCR cDNA. MiXCR, run by TCRdb on the 5' RACE reads, gives a single entry per CDR3 protein. Altogether about 220,000 distinct CDR3 sequences are present, about 3% being singletons, with the ten largest covering under 3.5%. The CDR3 is 15 residues long. Germline V CDR1 and CDR2: MNHNY, SVGAGI (reference sequence). J was trimmed by 6 bases and V by 2 bases; bases with no gene match: 7. This TCR came from a man between 18 and 35 years old who received the YFV17D yellow fever vaccine. This sequence joins TRBV6-6 and TRBJ2-1, with TRBD1 matching over 7 bases. Material: CD4+ T cells sorted from PBMCs, obtained 10 days after the yellow fever booster vaccination. The CDR3 DNA reads as TGTGCCAGCAGTTACCCCGCGACAGGGAGCAATGAGCAGTTCTTC. Amino acids: CASSYPATGSNEQFF.